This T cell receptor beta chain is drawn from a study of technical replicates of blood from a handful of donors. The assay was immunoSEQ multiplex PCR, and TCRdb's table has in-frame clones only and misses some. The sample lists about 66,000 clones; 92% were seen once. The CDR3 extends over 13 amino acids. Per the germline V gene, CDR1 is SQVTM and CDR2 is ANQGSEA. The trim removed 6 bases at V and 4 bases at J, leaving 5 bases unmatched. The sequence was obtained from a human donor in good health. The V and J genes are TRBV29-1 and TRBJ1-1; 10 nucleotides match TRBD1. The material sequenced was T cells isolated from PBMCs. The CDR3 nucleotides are TGCAGCGTGACAGGGGGCTCCAGCACTGAAGCTTTCTTT. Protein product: CSVTGGSSTEAFF.